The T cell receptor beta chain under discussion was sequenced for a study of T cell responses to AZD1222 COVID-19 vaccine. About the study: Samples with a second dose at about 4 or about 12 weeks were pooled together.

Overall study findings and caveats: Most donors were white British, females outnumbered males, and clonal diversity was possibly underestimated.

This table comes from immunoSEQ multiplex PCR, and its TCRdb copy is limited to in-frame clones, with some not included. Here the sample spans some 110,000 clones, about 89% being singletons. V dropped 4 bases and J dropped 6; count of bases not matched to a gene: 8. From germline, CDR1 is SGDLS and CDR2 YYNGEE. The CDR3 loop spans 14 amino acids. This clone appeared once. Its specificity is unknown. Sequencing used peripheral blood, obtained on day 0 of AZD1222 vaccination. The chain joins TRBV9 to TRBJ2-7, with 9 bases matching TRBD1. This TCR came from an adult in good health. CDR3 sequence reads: CASSPQGASSEQYF. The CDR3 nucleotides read TGTGCCAGCAGCCCACAGGGGGCGAGTTCCGAGCAGTACTTC.